The next 19 T cell receptor beta chains were all read from a single sample in a study of T cell responses to AZD1222 COVID-19 vaccine (dated by TCRdb to the early 2020s). Explained via the paper, the time point label denotes: baseline before first vaccination. To prepare the library, the immunoSEQ multiplex PCR assay was applied. Entries here come from immuneACCESS through TCRdb and include only in-frame sequences with V and J called. Some clones fail to appear in such tables; in the studies checked, an unresolved V gene covers under half of the shortfall, and the cause of the remainder is unknown. For this sample the table gives around 100,000 clones, of which 85% to 90% were detected only once. The ten largest clonotypes hold approximately 7.5% of the sample. This sample comprised peripheral blood, obtained on day 0 of AZD1222 vaccination. Receptor source: an adult in good health.

This clone was seen once. V is TRBV7-9 and J is TRBJ2-1; D remains ambiguous. Germline CDR1 and CDR2: SEHNR and FQNEAQ (reference sequence). V was shortened by 5 bases and J by 9 bases, with 14 bases between the two germline ends. CDR3 size: 13 residues. The CDR3 bases are TGTGCCAGCAGCGCCTGGGTGGATGGTGAGCAGTTCTTC. It yields the protein CASSAWVDGEQFF.

The J gene is TRBJ1-2, the V gene TRBV27; D is possibly TRBD1 (5 bases). V gave up 4 bases and J gave up 1 base, with 13 bases separating them. The CDR3 consists of 15 residues. The germline V gene encodes CDR1 MNHEY and CDR2 SMNVEV (reference sequence). The CDR3 loop is CASSSVQGFNYGYTF. The CDR3 DNA reads as TGTGCCAGCAGTTCGGTCCAGGGTTTTAACTATGGCTACACCTTC.

The gene calls are TRBV29-1 and TRBJ1-2; D ambiguous. Germline V gives CDR1 SQVTM, CDR2 ANQGSEA. This CDR3 spans 13 amino acids. V was pared by 3 bases and J by 10 bases, with 18 bases between. CDR3 protein: CSVDPGQLTTYTF. CDR3 in DNA: TGCAGCGTTGACCCCGGGCAGTTAACCACCTACACCTTC.

This rearrangement joins TRBV29-1 to TRBJ2-7; D remains ambiguous. V lost 7 bases and J lost 1, with 14 bases in between. The CDR3 runs 13 residues. From germline, CDR1 is SQVTM and CDR2 ANQGSEA. CDR3 coding DNA: TGCAGCGCCGGACCTAGAGGATCCTACGAGCAGTACTTC. Protein sequence: CSAGPRGSYEQYF.

The chain recombines TRBV24-1 with TRBJ2-1, with no clear D. The V and J ends lost 0 bases and 9 bases respectively, with 2 bases between them. CDR1 and CDR2 from the germline V gene are KGHDR and SFDVKD. The CDR3 is made up of 11 amino acids. The CDR3: CATSDLSEQFF. The CDR3 DNA follows: TGTGCCACCAGTGATTTGTCTGAGCAGTTCTTC.

The chain joins TRBV19 to TRBJ1-2; D is unclear. V was shortened by 5 bases and J by 6 bases, with 13 bases between the two germline ends. Germline CDR1 is LNHDA and CDR2 is SQIVND (reference sequence). This CDR3 has 13 amino acids. CDR3 region: CASSGSYRNGYTF. The CDR3 DNA follows: TGTGCCAGTAGTGGTTCGTACCGGAATGGCTACACCTTC.

CDR3 amino acids: CASSPPGAATTDTQYF. CDR3 bases: TGCGCCAGCAGCCCCCCGGGGGCCGCCACGACAGATACGCAGTATTTT. The gene calls are TRBV5-1 and TRBJ2-3; D may match TRBD1 or TRBD2 (6 bases each). The V end lost 4 bases, the J end lost 3 bases, and 18 bases lay between the germline ends. Germline V gene data show CDR1 as SGHRS and CDR2 as YFSETQ. There are 16 residues in the CDR3.

This clone was seen just once. The rearrangement uses TRBV7-3 and TRBJ2-7; D remains ambiguous. Between the trimmed V and J ends, which lost 5 bases and 4 bases, there was a span of 15 bases. Germline V gives CDR1 SGHTA, CDR2 FQGTGA. CDR3 length: 14 amino acids. The CDR3 loop is CASSPASNQYEQYF. CDR3 nucleotides: TGTGCCAGCAGCCCGGCCTCAAATCAGTACGAGCAGTACTTC.

The chain joins TRBV28 to TRBJ2-2, with D possibly matching TRBD2 (6 bases). Germline V lookup: CDR1 MDHEN, CDR2 SYDVKM. The CDR3 contains 16 residues. The germline V and J ends were trimmed by 1 base and 3 bases, with 12 bases remaining between them. In DNA, the CDR3 is TGTGCCAGCAGTTTATTTGCGGGATCCGACACCGGGGAGCTGTTTTTT. Amino acid sequence: CASSLFAGSDTGELFF.

The chain links TRBV28 to TRBJ1-2, with no clear D. The CDR3 runs to 13 residues. V lost 5 bases to trimming and J lost 6 bases, with 13 bases between them. Per the germline V gene, CDR1 is MDHEN and CDR2 is SYDVKM. The CDR3 is CASSLPAPNGYTF. The CDR3 DNA reads TGTGCCAGCAGTCTCCCGGCACCCAATGGCTACACCTTC.

The chain is built from TRBV3-1 (or the pseudogene TRBV3-2) and TRBJ1-4; no definite D call. V gave up 8 bases and J gave up 10 bases, with 23 bases separating them. From germline, CDR1 is LGHDT and CDR2 YNNKEL (reference sequence). The CDR3 has 15 residues. CDR3 in DNA: TGTGCCAGCGCTTCGACCTTGCCAGTGCCGGTAAAACTGTTTTTT. It is translated as CASASTLPVPVKLFF.

V is TRBV27 and J is TRBJ2-1; D gene uncertain. There are 15 residues in the CDR3. CDR1 is MNHEY, CDR2 SMNVEV, per germline (reference sequence). The germline V and J ends were trimmed by 3 bases and 1 base, with 10 bases remaining between them. This chain's CDR3 is CASSFGPPSYNEQFF. The CDR3 nucleotides read TGTGCCAGCAGTTTTGGTCCCCCGTCCTACAATGAGCAGTTCTTC.

V usage is TRBV9 and J usage is TRBJ2-5; D possibly corresponds to TRBD1 (6 bases). Germline V gives CDR1 SGDLS, CDR2 YYNGEE. V lost 6 bases, J lost 1 base, and 10 bases lay in between. The CDR3 consists of 13 residues. CDR3 residues: CASTGQSQETQYF. The CDR3 DNA follows: TGTGCCAGCACAGGACAGTCCCAAGAGACCCAGTACTTC.

The rearrangement links TRBV5-4 to TRBJ2-7; 8 nucleotides match TRBD1. The V and J ends lost 4 bases and 3 bases, in that order; junction bases with no gene match: 6. Germline V CDR1 and CDR2: SGHNT, YYREEE (reference sequence). The CDR3 is 14 amino acids. CDR3 DNA sequence: TGTGCCAGCAGCCCCCCTGGACAGGGCTACGAGCAGTACTTC. Protein: CASSPPGQGYEQYF.

This clone was picked up a small number of times. This chain joins TRBV11-2 and TRBJ2-2, with a possible D match to TRBD2 (6 bases). Germline V gene sequence: CDR1 SGHAT, CDR2 FQNNGV. This CDR3 is 15 amino acids long. V lost 5 bases and J 1 base, leaving 11 bases between the germline ends. The DNA for the CDR3 is TGTGCCAGCAGCCCACCGGGACTGAACACCGGGGAGCTGTTTTTT. It specifies CASSPPGLNTGELFF.

The V and J genes are TRBV18 and TRBJ1-2; D remains ambiguous. The V gene's germline CDR1 is KGHSH and CDR2 LQKENI. The CDR3 covers 12 residues. Trimming removed 2 bases from V and 2 bases from J, with 3 bases in between. As DNA, the CDR3 is TGTGCCAGCTCACCAGACAACTATGGCTACACCTTC. Protein sequence: CASSPDNYGYTF.

This clone was counted only a few times. The rearrangement uses TRBV3-1 (or the pseudogene TRBV3-2) and TRBJ1-4, with TRBD1 identical over 9 bases. The germline gives CDR1 LGHDT, CDR2 YNNKEL (reference sequence). The CDR3 consists of 15 residues. V trimming: 1 base; J trimming: 13 bases; junction bases outside the gene matches: 10. The CDR3: CASSQVVTGGVGLFF. The CDR3 DNA sequence: TGTGCCAGCAGCCAAGTTGTGACAGGGGGAGTGGGACTGTTTTTT.

V gene TRBV10-3 combines with J gene TRBJ2-1; D is possibly TRBD1 (9 bases). V was pared by 10 bases and J by 8 bases, with 18 bases between. Germline assignment: CDR1 ENHRY and CDR2 SYGVKD. The CDR3 length is 13 residues. The CDR3 loop is CATGGDRAYEQFF. Written as DNA, the CDR3 is TGTGCCACCGGGGGGGACAGGGCTTATGAGCAGTTCTTC.

The gene calls are TRBV6-5 and TRBJ2-7; unclear D gene. There are 14 residues in the CDR3. The V and J ends lost 5 bases and 9 bases respectively, with 20 bases between them. The germline V gene has CDR1 MNHEY and CDR2 SVGAGI. The DNA of the CDR3 is TGTGCCAGCAGTCCCCGACATAACGCGTATGTGCAGTACTTC. Encoded protein: CASSPRHNAYVQYF.